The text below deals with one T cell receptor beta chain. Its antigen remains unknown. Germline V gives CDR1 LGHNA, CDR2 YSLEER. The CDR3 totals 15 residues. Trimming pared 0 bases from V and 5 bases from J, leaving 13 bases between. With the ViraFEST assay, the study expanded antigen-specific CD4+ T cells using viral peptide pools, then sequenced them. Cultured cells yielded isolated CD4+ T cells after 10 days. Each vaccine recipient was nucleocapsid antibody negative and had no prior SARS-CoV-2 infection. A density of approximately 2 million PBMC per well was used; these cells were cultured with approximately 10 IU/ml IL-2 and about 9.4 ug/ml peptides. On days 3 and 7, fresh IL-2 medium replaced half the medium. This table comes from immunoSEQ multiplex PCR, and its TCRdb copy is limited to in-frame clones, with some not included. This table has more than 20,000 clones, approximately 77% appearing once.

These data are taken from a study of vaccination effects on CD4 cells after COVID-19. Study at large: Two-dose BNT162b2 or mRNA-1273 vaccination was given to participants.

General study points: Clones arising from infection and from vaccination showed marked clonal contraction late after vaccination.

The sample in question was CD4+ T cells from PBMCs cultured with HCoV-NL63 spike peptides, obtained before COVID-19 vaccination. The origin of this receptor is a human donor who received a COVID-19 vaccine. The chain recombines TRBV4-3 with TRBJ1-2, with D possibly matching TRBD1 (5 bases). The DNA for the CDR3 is TGCGCCAGCAGCCAAGATGGGGGAGGTTGGTATGGCTACACCTTC. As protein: CASSQDGGGWYGYTF.